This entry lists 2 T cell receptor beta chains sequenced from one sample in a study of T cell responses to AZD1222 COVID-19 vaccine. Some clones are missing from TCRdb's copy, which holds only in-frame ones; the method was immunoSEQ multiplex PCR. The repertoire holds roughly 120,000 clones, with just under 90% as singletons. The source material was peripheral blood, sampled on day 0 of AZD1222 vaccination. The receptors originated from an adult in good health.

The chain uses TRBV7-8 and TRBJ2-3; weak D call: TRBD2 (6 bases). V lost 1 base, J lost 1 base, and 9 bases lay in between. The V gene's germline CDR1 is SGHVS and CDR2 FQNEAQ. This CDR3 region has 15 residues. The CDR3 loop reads CASSLGPSGTDTQYF. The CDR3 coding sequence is TGTGCCAGCAGCTTAGGTCCTAGCGGCACAGATACGCAGTATTTT.

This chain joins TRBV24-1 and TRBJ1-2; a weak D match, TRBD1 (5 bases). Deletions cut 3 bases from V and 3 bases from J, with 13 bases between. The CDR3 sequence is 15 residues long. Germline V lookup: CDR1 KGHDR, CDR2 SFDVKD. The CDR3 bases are TGTGCCACCAGTGATGCCCAGGGCGTAGACTATGGCTACACCTTC. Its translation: CATSDAQGVDYGYTF.